Listed here is a single T cell receptor beta chain. The sample is drawn from a study of chemoradiotherapy in HPV16-positive cancers. The CDR3 has 15 amino acids. Germline lookup yields CDR1 SEHNR and CDR2 FQNEAQ (reference sequence). Deletions cut 2 bases from V and 5 bases from J, with 16 bases between. The assay was immunoSEQ multiplex PCR, and TCRdb's table has in-frame clones only and misses some. Found here are about 35,000 clones, about 92% of them singletons; the top ten hold roughly 3.4%. This TCR was sampled from a human donor with HPV-associated anogenital cancer. The chain uses TRBV7-9 and TRBJ2-7, with D perhaps TRBD1 (6 bases). The specimen comprised blood, sampled from a patient who underwent chemoradiotherapy. Here the CDR3 reads CASSLTVAGVNEQYF. In nucleotides, the CDR3 is TGTGCCAGCAGCTTAACGGTCGCAGGGGTCAACGAGCAGTACTTC.